This entry concerns a single T cell receptor beta chain. TCRdb's table, derived via immunoSEQ multiplex PCR, lists solely in-frame clones and lacks some. The sample yields about 180,000 clones, approximately 85% seen once. The data stem from a study of blood T cell repertoires in COVID-19. Germline values: CDR1 SGHTA, CDR2 FQGNSA. V lost 5 bases and J 7 bases, leaving 11 bases between the germline ends. This CDR3 is built from 12 residues. Sequenced input: peripheral blood. This clonotype originated in a human donor with active or convalescent COVID-19. The donor label of this sample is uncertain. The chain joins TRBV7-2 to TRBJ1-1; tentatively, D is TRBD1 (5 bases). In DNA form, the CDR3 reads TGTGCCAGCAGCGCGGGGGGAGGTGAAGCTTTCTTT. Translated: CASSAGGGEAFF.